This passage covers 22 T cell receptor beta chains from one sample sequenced in a study of breast tumors, draining lymph nodes, adjacent tissues. TCRdb redid the calling of the multiplex PCR reads with MiXCR, one entry per CDR3 protein. This table has about 180,000 distinct CDR3 sequences, 33% appearing once. Axillary draining lymph nodes of breast cancer patients supplied the node samples. Sample: axillary lymph node tissue. All receptors derive from a female donor with breast cancer. Some clones in this sample may be carry-over from other donors' samples.

This clonotype was detected a few times. The V call is TRBV6-4, the J call TRBJ1-1; D is perhaps TRBD1 (6 bases). This CDR3 is built from 13 residues. Germline V lookup: CDR1 MRHNA, CDR2 SNTAGT. V lost 4 bases, J lost 8 bases, and 14 bases lay in between. CDR3 DNA: TGTGCCAGCAGTGTAACCTCGACAGGAGAAGCTTTCTTT. Protein: CASSVTSTGEAFF.

In regard to this clonotype: A read error may explain this, as a much larger clone is one base away. The chain joins TRBV4-2 to TRBJ2-7, with 8 bases that match TRBD1. Trimming took 6 bases from V and 2 from J; bases not matched to a gene: 3. CDR3 length: 13 residues. Germline V CDR1 and CDR2: LGHNA, YNFKEQ. The CDR3 region has the DNA TGTGCCAGCAGTCAGGGGGCCCCCTACGAGCAGTACTTC. It translates to CASSQGAPYEQYF.

The table lists this clonotype with many counts. The chain couples TRBV4-3 to TRBJ2-7; 14 bases line up with TRBD2. The CDR3 length is 15 residues. The V gene's germline CDR1 is LGHNA and CDR2 YSLEER. V was clipped by 4 bases and J by 2 bases; unmatched bases: 1. The CDR3 nucleotides are TGCGCCAGCAGCCGGGGACTAGCGGGAGCCTACGAGCAGTACTTC. Protein sequence: CASSRGLAGAYEQYF.

This clonotype was recorded many times. The CDR3 bases are TGTGCCAGCAGCCTAGGTACGGGAAACACCATATATTTT. It specifies CASSLGTGNTIYF. V and J are TRBV5-6 and TRBJ1-3; D remains ambiguous. V lost 4 bases and J 4 bases, leaving 9 bases between the germline ends. The CDR3 loop spans 13 amino acids. Germline CDR1 SGHDT, CDR2 YYEEEE.

This clonotype has only a few counts. A read error may explain this, as a much larger clone is one base away. A read error is likely, as this CDR3 ends without the conserved phenylalanine or tryptophan. This chain joins TRBV10-3 and TRBJ2-5, with 9 bases aligning to TRBD1. The CDR3 is made up of 19 amino acids. The germline CDR1 and CDR2 sequences are ENHRY and SYGVKD. V lost 4 bases to trimming and J lost 0 bases; unmatched junction nucleotides: 15. Here the CDR3 reads CAISGARPPGQGYQETQYL. The CDR3 bases are TGTGCCATCAGTGGCGCCCGGCCCCCGGGACAGGGATACCAAGAGACCCAGTACCTC.

The table lists this clonotype with many counts. This chain joins TRBV7-9 and TRBJ1-6; no clear D. The CDR3 sequence is 14 residues long. V gave up 4 bases and J gave up 7 bases, with 11 bases separating them. Germline CDR1 SEHNR, CDR2 FQNEAQ (reference sequence). CDR3 coding DNA: TGTGCCAGCAGCTCCGGACCCGAGAATTCACCCCTCCACTTT. It yields the protein CASSSGPENSPLHF. Full variable domain (outside the CDR3, taken from reference TRBV7-9 and TRBJ1-6): DTGVSQNPRHKITKRGQNVTFRCDPISEHNRLYWYRQTLGQGPEFLTYFQNEAQLEKSRLLSDRFSAERPKGSFSTLEIQRTEQGDSAMYLCASSSGPENSPLHFGNGTRLTVT.

Regarding this clonotype: A much larger clone differs by one base, so this may be a read error. This rearrangement joins TRBV7-9 to TRBJ2-3, with 7 bases aligning to TRBD1. The CDR3 consists of 17 residues. Germline V lookup: CDR1 SEHNR, CDR2 FQNEAQ (reference sequence). The DNA of the CDR3 is TGTGCCAGCAGCCCGCCCGGGACAGACAAATACACAGATCCGCAGTATTTT. The encoded protein is CASSPPGTDKYTDPQYF.

J is TRBJ2-3 and V is TRBV24-1; 14 bases match TRBD2. The CDR3 loop spans 19 amino acids. The V and J ends lost 0 bases and 2 bases, in that order; junction bases with no gene match: 6. Germline CDR1 and CDR2: KGHDR and SFDVKD. CDR3 sequence reads: CATSDLVTSGRESTDTQYF. As DNA, the CDR3 is TGTGCCACCAGTGATTTGGTGACTAGCGGGAGGGAATCCACAGATACGCAGTATTTT.

To note about this clonotype: A much larger clone sits a single nucleotide away, making a read error possible. This sequence joins TRBV2 and TRBJ2-7; D possibly corresponds to TRBD1 (6 bases). The CDR3 is made up of 13 amino acids. CDR1 and CDR2 from the germline V gene are SNHLY and FYNNEI. Written as DNA, the CDR3 is TGTGCCAGCCACCGGGACACCTCCCACGAGCAGTACTTC. It translates to CASHRDTSHEQYF.

This clonotype came up many times. This chain links TRBV4-3 with TRBJ1-4; 7 bases align to TRBD1. The trim removed 2 bases at V and 15 bases at J, leaving 6 bases unmatched. This CDR3 contains 12 residues. The germline V gene encodes CDR1 LGHNA and CDR2 YSLEER. The DNA of the CDR3 is TGCGCCAGCAGCCAAATCAGGGGACAGTTGTTTTTT. Translated, it gives CASSQIRGQLFF.

The chain employs TRBV20-1 and TRBJ2-1, with D tentatively TRBD2 (7 bases). The CDR3 has 17 amino acids. Germline V gives CDR1 DFQATT, CDR2 SNEGSKA (reference sequence). V lost 0 bases to trimming and J lost 5 bases, with 20 bases between them. Here the CDR3 DNA reads TGCAGTGCTAGAGATCGGAGCCTCGGGGGGCTGAACAATGAGCAGTTCTTC. Protein product: CSARDRSLGGLNNEQFF.

V gene TRBV30 combines with J gene TRBJ2-3; 15 bases line up with TRBD2. CDR3 size: 20 residues. Germline-derived CDR1 and CDR2 are GTSNPN and SVGIG (reference sequence). V was pared by 1 base and J by 1 base, with 12 bases of the junction left unmatched. For the CDR3, the DNA is TGTGCCTGGAGTGAAGGGACTAGCGGGGGGCACGAACTTCGCACAGATACGCAGTATTTT. Protein product: CAWSEGTSGGHELRTDTQYF.

A note on this clonotype: The germline gene is not matched at one end of the junction; a read error may be the cause. V is TRBV29-1 and J is TRBJ2-1; TRBD1 matches at 8 bases. The CDR3 consists of 16 residues. In germline, CDR1 is SQVTM, CDR2 ANQGSEA. CDR3 bases: TGCAGCGTTACGGCGTCGGACAGGGATTCCCACAATGGGCAGTTCTTC. It encodes CSVTASDRDSHNGQFF.

Many counts were recorded for this clonotype. The gene calls are TRBV6-5 and TRBJ2-1; tentatively, D is TRBD1 (6 bases). Trimming removed 8 bases at V and 9 bases at J, with 17 bases between. Germline assignment: CDR1 MNHEY and CDR2 SVGAGI. The CDR3 is made up of 13 amino acids. CDR3 nucleotide sequence: TGTGCCAGCGGTCCTGAGGGGGTCAGTGAGCAGTTCTTC. Translating gives CASGPEGVSEQFF.

This clonotype was seen a few times. In DNA form, the CDR3 reads TGTGCCAGTAGTACCCGGGGGGGGGGCCCAGGGAACATTCAGTACTTC. It is translated as CASSTRGGGPGNIQYF. The rearrangement uses TRBV19 and TRBJ2-4; 8 nucleotides align to TRBD2. The CDR3 runs 16 residues. Germline values: CDR1 LNHDA, CDR2 SQIVND (reference sequence). J was trimmed by 7 bases and V by 4 bases; bases with no gene match: 12.

This clonotype was seen at least ten times. The chain links TRBV6-6 to TRBJ2-3, with 8 bases fitting TRBD2. Germline trimming cut 7 bases from V and 2 bases from J; bases unmatched to any gene: 11. Germline V gives CDR1 MNHNY, CDR2 SVGAGI (reference sequence). The CDR3 length is 16 residues. This CDR3 is CASTTVGGRLTDTQYF. As DNA, the CDR3 is TGTGCCAGCACCACCGTGGGCGGGAGGCTCACAGATACGCAGTATTTT.

Ten or more counts support this clonotype. The J gene is TRBJ1-4, the V gene TRBV7-2; D not certain. The CDR3 extends over 14 amino acids. Trimming left V 3 bases short and J 7 bases short, with 12 bases between. CDR1 and CDR2 from the germline V gene are SGHTA and FQGNSA. CDR3 DNA: TGTGCCAGCAGCTTTATTCAGGCGGGTGAAAAACTGTTTTTT. Encoded protein: CASSFIQAGEKLFF.

This clonotype was found many times. The chain combines TRBV20-1 with TRBJ2-7; maybe TRBD2 (5 bases). The CDR3 is 14 amino acids. V was trimmed by 5 bases and J by 2 bases, leaving 16 bases between them. CDR1 is DFQATT, CDR2 SNEGSKA, per germline (reference sequence). The CDR3 region is CSAQPGEFAYEQYF. In nucleotides, the CDR3 is TGCAGTGCTCAGCCTGGGGAGTTCGCCTACGAGCAGTACTTC.

The V call is TRBV7-9, the J call TRBJ1-5; D ambiguous. Trimming removed 3 bases at V and 1 base at J, with 7 bases between. The CDR3 has 14 residues. Per the germline V gene, CDR1 is SEHNR and CDR2 is FQNEAQ (reference sequence). The CDR3 is CASSFLGSNQPQHF. For the CDR3, the DNA is TGTGCCAGCAGCTTCCTGGGGAGCAATCAGCCCCAGCATTTT.

The sample holds many counts of this clonotype. The J gene is TRBJ2-1, the V gene TRBV12-3 or TRBV12-4; tentative D call: TRBD2 (8 bases). The CDR3 totals 16 residues. Between the trimmed V and J ends, which lost 5 bases and 8 bases, there was a span of 22 bases. The CDR3 DNA follows: TGTGCCAGCAGTCCCTCGGGAGGGGGCGCATCCCATGAGCAGTTCTTC. Protein sequence: CASSPSGGGASHEQFF.

The rearrangement joins TRBV9 to TRBJ2-1, with TRBD2 matching over 12 bases. In germline, CDR1 is SGDLS, CDR2 YYNGEE. The CDR3 runs to 14 residues. Germline trimming cut 7 bases from V and 7 bases from J; bases unmatched to any gene: 6. CDR3 sequence (DNA): TGTGCCAGCGGGCGGGGACTAGCGGGTAATGAGCAGTTCTTC. Encoded protein: CASGRGLAGNEQFF.

The rearrangement uses TRBV29-1 and TRBJ1-2; no firm D call. Germline loops: CDR1 SQVTM, CDR2 ANQGSEA. V was trimmed by 2 bases and J by 8 bases, leaving 6 bases between them. The CDR3 has 10 residues. The chain's CDR3 is CSVERVGYTF. The CDR3 DNA follows: TGCAGCGTTGAAAGGGTCGGCTACACCTTC.